This is a list of T cell receptor beta chains from one sample in a study of T cells in Graves' hyperthyroidism and ophthalmopathy. Using its own MiXCR run on the multiplex PCR reads, TCRdb lists one record per CDR3 protein. The sample consists of about 270,000 distinct CDR3 sequences, about 16% of them appearing once. The sequenced sample consisted of blood. These receptors were obtained from a woman aged 50 to 65 with Graves' hyperthyroidism that later progressed to Graves' ophthalmopathy. Both conserved end residues are part of each CDR3. Each record gives: D gene, J gene, clone size, V gene, CDR3 DNA, CDR3 protein. The D gene is left open where the match is weak. Where a row states a size, it is once, few, many or the class of an expanded clone; other rows omit it.

d_gene: TRBD1; j_gene: TRBJ1-1; abundance: .; v_gene: TRBV12-3/TRBV12-4; CDR3nt: TGTGCCAGCAGTCGTGACAGGGGGAGTGAAGCTTTCTTT; CDR3aa: CASSRDRGSEAFF
d_gene: TRBD2; j_gene: TRBJ2-7; abundance: few; v_gene: TRBV19; CDR3nt: TGTGCCAGTAGTCGGCGGGAGGGGTACGAGCAGTACTTC; CDR3aa: CASSRREGYEQYF
d_gene: .; j_gene: TRBJ1-1; abundance: .; v_gene: TRBV6-1; CDR3nt: TGTGCCAGCAGTCCGACTCGCATGAACACTGAAGCTTTCTTT; CDR3aa: CASSPTRMNTEAFF
d_gene: .; j_gene: TRBJ2-5; abundance: many; v_gene: TRBV12-3/TRBV12-4; CDR3nt: TGTGCCAGCAGCCCCGGCGAGGGATTCCAAGAGACCCAGTACTTC; CDR3aa: CASSPGEGFQETQYF
d_gene: .; j_gene: TRBJ1-2; abundance: many; v_gene: TRBV11-2; CDR3nt: TGTGCCAGCAGCCCAGTCGGGCAGCCTAACTATGGCTACACCTTC; CDR3aa: CASSPVGQPNYGYTF
d_gene: TRBD1; j_gene: TRBJ1-5; abundance: few; v_gene: TRBV6-1; CDR3nt: TGTGCCAGCAGACGGACAGGGGGCGCTGAGCAGCCCCAGCATTTT; CDR3aa: CASRRTGGAEQPQHF
d_gene: TRBD1; j_gene: TRBJ1-2; abundance: many; v_gene: TRBV28; CDR3nt: TGTGCCAGCAGTTTAGACAGGGGGCTAAACTATGGCTACACCTTC; CDR3aa: CASSLDRGLNYGYTF
d_gene: .; j_gene: TRBJ2-7; abundance: .; v_gene: TRBV12-3/TRBV12-4; CDR3nt: TGTGCCAGCAGCTTAGAAGGCTCCTACGAGCAGCACTTC; CDR3aa: CASSLEGSYEQHF
d_gene: .; j_gene: TRBJ1-5; abundance: .; v_gene: TRBV5-6; CDR3nt: TGTGCCAGCAGCTTACGGGTAGAACAGCCCCAGCATTTT; CDR3aa: CASSLRVEQPQHF
d_gene: .; j_gene: TRBJ1-3; abundance: few; v_gene: TRBV28; CDR3nt: TGTGCCAGCAGTTTGCGCCAGACAGTCTCTGGAAACACCATATATTTT; CDR3aa: CASSLRQTVSGNTIYF
d_gene: .; j_gene: TRBJ2-1; abundance: many; v_gene: TRBV10-3; CDR3nt: TGTGCCATCAGTGGAGGGGACTCCAATGAGCAGTTCTTC; CDR3aa: CAISGGDSNEQFF
d_gene: .; j_gene: TRBJ1-5; abundance: many; v_gene: TRBV18; CDR3nt: TGTGCCAGCTCACTCCCGGGACTTCCCGGGGGGCCCCAGCATTTT; CDR3aa: CASSLPGLPGGPQHF
d_gene: TRBD1; j_gene: TRBJ2-7; abundance: .; v_gene: TRBV7-3; CDR3nt: TGTGCCAGCAGCTCGGGACAGGGGGACGAGCAGTACTTC; CDR3aa: CASSSGQGDEQYF
d_gene: .; j_gene: TRBJ2-7; abundance: many; v_gene: TRBV27; CDR3nt: TGTGCCAGCAAGACAATGGCGGCAAACTACGAGCAGTACTTC; CDR3aa: CASKTMAANYEQYF
d_gene: .; j_gene: TRBJ2-7; abundance: many; v_gene: TRBV3-1; CDR3nt: TGTGCCAAACGGGGCCCGGTGGAGGTCCCCTACGAGCAGTACTTC; CDR3aa: CAKRGPVEVPYEQYF
d_gene: .; j_gene: TRBJ2-7; abundance: few; v_gene: TRBV6-1; CDR3nt: TGTGCCAGCAGCCCAAAGAGCGAGCAGTACTTC; CDR3aa: CASSPKSEQYF
d_gene: TRBD1; j_gene: TRBJ1-2; abundance: few; v_gene: TRBV7-2; CDR3nt: TGTGCCAGCAGCTTAATAAACAGGGGAGTGACCTTC; CDR3aa: CASSLINRGVTF